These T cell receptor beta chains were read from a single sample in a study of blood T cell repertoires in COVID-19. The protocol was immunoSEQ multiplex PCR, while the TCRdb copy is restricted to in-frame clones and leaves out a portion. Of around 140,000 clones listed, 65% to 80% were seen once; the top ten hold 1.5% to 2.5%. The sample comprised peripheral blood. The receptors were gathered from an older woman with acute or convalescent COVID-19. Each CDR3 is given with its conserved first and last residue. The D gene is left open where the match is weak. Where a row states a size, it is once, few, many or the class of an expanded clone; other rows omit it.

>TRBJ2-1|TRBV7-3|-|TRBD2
TGTGCCAGCAGCCCCGATTCGGGGGGGCATGAGCAGTTCTTC
CASSPDSGGHEQFF
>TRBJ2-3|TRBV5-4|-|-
TGTGCCAGCAGCATCGGACTGATTACAACCACAGATACGCAGTATTTT
CASSIGLITTTDTQYF
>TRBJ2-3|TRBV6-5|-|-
TGTGCCAGCAAGCAGCGGCTAACAGATACGCAGTATTTT
CASKQRLTDTQYF
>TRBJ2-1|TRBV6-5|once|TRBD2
TGTGCCAGCACCAGAAGCGGGAGAAACAATGAGCAGTTCTTC
CASTRSGRNNEQFF
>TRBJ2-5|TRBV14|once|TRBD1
TGTGCCAGCAGCCTCTTATACAGGGGGCCCACGGTGGAGACCCAGTACTTC
CASSLLYRGPTVETQYF
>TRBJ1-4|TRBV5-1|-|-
TGCGCCAGCAGCTTGCAGGGGACTAATGAAAAACTGTTTTTT
CASSLQGTNEKLFF
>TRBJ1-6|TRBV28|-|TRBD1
TGTGCCAGCAGTGTAGGGGGCAATAATTCACCCCTCCACTTT
CASSVGGNNSPLHF
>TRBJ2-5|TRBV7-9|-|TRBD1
TGTGCCAGCAGCTTGACAGGGCTTCAAGAGACCCAGTACTTC
CASSLTGLQETQYF
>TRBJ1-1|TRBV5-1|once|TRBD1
TGCGCCAGCAGACAAGCGACAGGGATGGGTGGCACTGAAGCTTTCTTT
CASRQATGMGGTEAFF
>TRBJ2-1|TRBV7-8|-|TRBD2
TGTGCCAGCAGTCGAGCGGGGGCCTCCTACAATGAGCAGTTCTTC
CASSRAGASYNEQFF
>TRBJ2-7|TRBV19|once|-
TGTGCCAGTAGTTTGACAGGAACCTATGAGCAGTACTTC
CASSLTGTYEQYF
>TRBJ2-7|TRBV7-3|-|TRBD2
TGTGCCAGCAGCTTGTCTAGCGGGAGGCCTAGCTCCTACGAGCAGTACTTC
CASSLSSGRPSSYEQYF
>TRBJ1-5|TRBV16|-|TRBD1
TGTGCCAGCAGCCGGGACAGGCTTGATCAGCCCCAGCATTTT
CASSRDRLDQPQHF
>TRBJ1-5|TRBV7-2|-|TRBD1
TGTGCCAGCAGCTTACAGGACAGGGGGCTTCAGCCCCAGCATTTT
CASSLQDRGLQPQHF
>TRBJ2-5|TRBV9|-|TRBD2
TGTGCCAGCAGCGTAGGGGGGGGGAGCCCTGGGGAGACCCAGTACTTC
CASSVGGGSPGETQYF
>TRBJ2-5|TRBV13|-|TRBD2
TGTGCCAGCAGTCCCGGACTAGCGGGAGGGCAAGAGACCCAGTACTTC
CASSPGLAGGQETQYF
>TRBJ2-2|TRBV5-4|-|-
TGTGCCAGCAGCTTGTACCGGTCCGGGGAGCTGTTTTTT
CASSLYRSGELFF
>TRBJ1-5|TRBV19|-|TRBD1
TGTGCCAGTAAAGGGGACAGGGGGTACAATCAGCCCCAGCATTTT
CASKGDRGYNQPQHF
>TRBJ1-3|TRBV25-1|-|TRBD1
TGTGCCAGCAGTGGGAGGGACAGGGGGCATGGAAACACCATATATTTT
CASSGRDRGHGNTIYF
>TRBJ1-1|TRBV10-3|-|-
TGTGCCATCAGTGAGTCGTCGGGAAACACTGAAGCTTTCTTT
CAISESSGNTEAFF
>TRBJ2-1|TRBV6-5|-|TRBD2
TGTGCCAGCAGCTTCAGCGGGAGCCATTGGAATGAGCAGTTCTTC
CASSFSGSHWNEQFF
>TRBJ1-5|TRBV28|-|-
TGTGCCAGCCAGAGCGGGGCCGATCAGCCCCAGCATTTT
CASQSGADQPQHF
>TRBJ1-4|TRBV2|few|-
TGTGCCAGCCGGGACATTAATGAAAAACTGTTTTTT
CASRDINEKLFF
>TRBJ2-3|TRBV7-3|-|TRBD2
TGTGCCAGCAGCTTAACAACTCGGATAGCGGGAGCGAAAGATACGCAGTATTTT
CASSLTTRIAGAKDTQYF
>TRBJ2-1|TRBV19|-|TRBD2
TGTGCCAGTAGTACATCAGCGGGACGTTACAATGAGCAGTTCTTC
CASSTSAGRYNEQFF
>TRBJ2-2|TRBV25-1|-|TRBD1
TGTGCCAGCAGGAGGACAGGTGGTGTCGGGGAGCTGTTTTTT
CASRRTGGVGELFF
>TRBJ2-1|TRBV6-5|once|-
TGTGCCAGCATGGGTCAGGGAGGATACAATGAGCAGTTCTTC
CASMGQGGYNEQFF
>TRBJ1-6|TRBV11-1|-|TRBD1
TGTGCCAGCAGCCTTCGACAGGGGGCGAGTTCACCCCTCCACTTT
CASSLRQGASSPLHF
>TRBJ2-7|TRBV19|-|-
TGTGCCAGTGCCGGCCGACTAGGGGGCTCCTCCGATCCCTACGAGCAGTACTTC
CASAGRLGGSSDPYEQYF
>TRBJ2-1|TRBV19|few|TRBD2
TGTGCCAGTAGTATGGGAGCGGGAGCTGGTAATGAGCAGTTCTTC
CASSMGAGAGNEQFF
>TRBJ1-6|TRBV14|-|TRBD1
TGTGCCAGCAGCCAAGGACAGGGCTCCTATAATTCACCCCTCCACTTT
CASSQGQGSYNSPLHF
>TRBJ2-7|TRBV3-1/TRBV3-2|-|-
TGTGCCAGCAGTGGTTCTCGGGGAGGCCCTGGGGAGCAGTACTTC
CASSGSRGGPGEQYF
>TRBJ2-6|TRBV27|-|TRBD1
TGTGCCAGCAGTTTAGCGCAGGGGGCGAGCTCTGGGGCCAACGTCCTGACTTTC
CASSLAQGASSGANVLTF
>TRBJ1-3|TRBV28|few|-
TGTGCCAGCAGTCTCCAACTTTCTATCTCTGGAAACACCATATATTTT
CASSLQLSISGNTIYF
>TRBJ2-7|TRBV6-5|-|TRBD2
TGTGCCAGCAGAGACGGGACTAGCGGTACCTACGAGCAGTACTTC
CASRDGTSGTYEQYF
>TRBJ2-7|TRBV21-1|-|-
TGTGCCAGCAGCAAAGAGCCGGCAGTACGACTCGAGCAGTACTTC
CASSKEPAVRLEQYF
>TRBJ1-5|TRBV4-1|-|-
TGCGCCAGCAGCCAAGATGGAGGGTTCTATCAGCCCCAGCATTTT
CASSQDGGFYQPQHF
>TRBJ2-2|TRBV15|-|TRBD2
TGTGCCACTCACGGACCAGCGGGAGCCCCGCGCACCGGGGAGCTGTTTTTT
CATHGPAGAPRTGELFF
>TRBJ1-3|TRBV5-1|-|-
TGCGCCAGCGGGCCGGGACTATCCGTGGGTGGAAACACCATATATTTT
CASGPGLSVGGNTIYF